Following are 27 T cell receptor beta chains from one sample sequenced in a study of TIL therapy for anti-PD-1-resistant metastatic lung cancer. Time point meaning: pre-treatment sample, taken before nivolumab and TIL therapy. The immunoSEQ assay was v3. Sequencing was performed with immunoSEQ multiplex PCR; in TCRdb, only in-frame clones are kept and a portion is missing. The sample contains about 59,000 clones, over 70% of which appear only once. The starting material was blood, obtained at baseline. The receptors come from a person aged 25-85 years with non-small cell lung cancer.

The genes are TRBV4-1 and TRBJ2-2, with D possibly TRBD2 on 5 matching bases. Trimming stripped 1 base from V and 6 bases from J, with 15 bases between. CDR1 is MGHRA, CDR2 YSYEKL, per germline. The CDR3 spans 16 residues. In DNA form, the CDR3 reads TGCGCCAGCAGCCAAGTTGTGGGAGCTGGATCCGGGGAGCTGTTTTTT. The encoded protein is CASSQVVGAGSGELFF.

The rearrangement uses TRBV28 and TRBJ2-5; TRBD2 aligns across 8 bases. Germline loops: CDR1 MDHEN, CDR2 SYDVKM. This CDR3 spans 14 amino acids. The J segment lost 2 bases and the V segment lost 3 bases, leaving 2 bases of the junction unmatched. The chain's CDR3 is CASSFVAGQETQYF. For the CDR3, the DNA is TGTGCCAGCAGTTTTGTAGCGGGGCAAGAGACCCAGTACTTC.

The V gene is TRBV5-1, the J gene TRBJ2-5; possible D gene TRBD2, 6 bases. This CDR3 is 15 amino acids long. Germline V gene sequence: CDR1 SGHRS, CDR2 YFSETQ. The germline V and J ends were trimmed by 4 bases and 0 bases, with 13 bases remaining between them. The CDR3 loop reads CASSAAGPHQETQYF. Written as DNA, the CDR3 is TGCGCCAGCAGCGCTGCGGGACCGCACCAAGAGACCCAGTACTTC. The full variable domain, rest sourced from reference TRBV5-1 and TRBJ2-5, is KAGVTQTPRYLIKTRGQQVTLSCSPISGHRSVSWYQQTPGQGLQFLFEYFSETQRNKGNFPGRFSGRQFSNSRSEMNVSTLELGDSALYLCASSAAGPHQETQYFGPGTRLLVL.

This chain links TRBV25-1 with TRBJ1-2; D gene ambiguous. Germline V CDR1 and CDR2: MGHDK, SYGVNS. CDR3 length: 11 amino acids. Between the trimmed V and J ends, which lost 1 base and 11 bases, there was a span of 8 bases. CDR3 DNA: TGTGCCAGCAGTGAATTCCGGGGTTACACCTTC. It encodes CASSEFRGYTF.

The chain is built from TRBV10-1 and TRBJ2-1; 12 positions agree with TRBD2. The V segment lost 8 bases and the J segment 8 bases; nucleotides outside the gene matches: 13. Germline V lookup: CDR1 WNHNN, CDR2 SYGVQD (reference sequence). The CDR3 length is 16 residues. This CDR3 is CASYVPLAGGPHEQFF. The CDR3 DNA reads TGCGCCAGCTACGTCCCCCTAGCGGGAGGGCCCCATGAGCAGTTCTTC.

V is TRBV11-2 and J is TRBJ1-2, with a weak D call TRBD1 (6 bases). The germline CDR1 and CDR2 sequences are SGHAT and FQNNGV. V lost 0 bases, J lost 6 bases, and 11 bases lay in between. CDR3 length: 14 residues. The CDR3 DNA sequence: TGTGCCAGCAGCTTAGATTCAGGGGATAATGGCTACACCTTC. Protein product: CASSLDSGDNGYTF.

The chain uses TRBV11-3 and TRBJ2-3; D is unclear. The ends were cut back, 4 bases at V and 6 bases at J, with 14 bases in the middle. The germline CDR1 and CDR2 sequences are SGHNT and YENEEA. The CDR3 consists of 14 residues. The DNA of the CDR3 is TGTGCCAGCAGCTCCCCAGTGTTTTGGGATACGCAGTATTTT. Its translation: CASSSPVFWDTQYF.

The chain combines TRBV29-1 with TRBJ1-2; no reliable D call. V was shortened by 4 bases and J by 8 bases, with 17 bases between the two germline ends. From germline, CDR1 is SQVTM and CDR2 ANQGSEA. The CDR3 totals 13 residues. The CDR3 coding sequence is TGCAGCGTTGCCCCCCAGGTGGGTGAGGGCTACACCTTC. Its translation is CSVAPQVGEGYTF.

As DNA, the CDR3 is TGTGCCAGCAAGGAGGGGAGCTCGGAGACCCAGTACTTC. Its protein is CASKEGSSETQYF. This chain connects TRBV7-6 to TRBJ2-5; a weak D match, TRBD2 (6 bases). The length of the CDR3 is 13 residues. Trimming removed 7 bases at V and 5 bases at J, with 14 bases between. The germline V gene encodes CDR1 SGHVS and CDR2 FNYEAQ.

This clone was observed a few times. V usage is TRBV27 and J usage is TRBJ1-1; 7 bases map to TRBD1. The germline CDR1 and CDR2 sequences are MNHEY and SMNVEV (reference sequence). The junction had 4 bases not matched to a gene; V was cut back by 5 bases and J by 1 base. This CDR3 has 14 residues. Written as DNA, the CDR3 is TGTGCCAGCAGTCCCTGGGACAGGAACACTGAAGCTTTCTTT. Translating it yields CASSPWDRNTEAFF.

The chain recombines TRBV13 with TRBJ2-3; D tentatively reads TRBD1 or TRBD2 (6 bases each). CDR3 length: 16 residues. Looked up from germline, CDR1 is PRHDT and CDR2 is FYEKMQ (reference sequence). Trimming removed 2 bases from V and 0 bases from J, with 12 bases in between. DNA for the CDR3: TGTGCCAGCAGCTTACGGTCGGGGGCTAGCACAGATACGCAGTATTTT. It is translated as CASSLRSGASTDTQYF.

This clone has only a few counts. The chain joins TRBV7-2 to TRBJ2-2, with D possibly matching TRBD1 (5 bases). CDR1 SGHTA and CDR2 FQGNSA come from the germline V gene. Trimming shortened V by 4 bases and J by 0 bases, and 12 bases separated the two germline ends. The CDR3 is 16 amino acids. DNA for the CDR3: TGTGCCAGCAGCTACCTTGGGGCGGCGAACACCGGGGAGCTGTTTTTT. This translates into CASSYLGAANTGELFF.

This clone was detected only once. At one of its ends the junction is not consistent with the germline gene, which may arise from a read error. The chain links TRBV7-3 to TRBJ2-1; no reliable D call. Germline V gives CDR1 SGHTA, CDR2 FQGTGA. This CDR3 is 13 amino acids long. Here the CDR3 reads CASSSQLNKEQFF. The DNA for the CDR3 is TGTGCCAGCAGCTCTCAACTTAACAAAGAGCAGTTCTTC.

This chain joins TRBV4-3 and TRBJ2-3, with a weak D call TRBD2 (5 bases). Germline assignment: CDR1 LGHNA and CDR2 YSLEER. The CDR3 has 16 amino acids. The ends were cut back, 1 base at V and 0 bases at J, with 11 bases in the middle. CDR3 nucleotide sequence: TGCGCCAGCAGCCAAGCGGCGGGCTCTAGCACAGATACGCAGTATTTT. It yields the protein CASSQAAGSSTDTQYF.

This clone was seen only a few times. The chain joins TRBV7-2 to TRBJ1-2; TRBD1 agrees at 7 bases. Trimming cost V 3 bases and J 4 bases; bases outside gene matches: 5. In germline, CDR1 is SGHTA, CDR2 FQGNSA. CDR3 length equals 14 residues. CDR3 loop: CASSLGQGVYGYTF. CDR3 nucleotide sequence: TGTGCCAGCAGCTTGGGGCAGGGGGTCTATGGCTACACCTTC.

The V call is TRBV7-2, the J call TRBJ1-1; D possibly corresponds to TRBD1 (6 bases). V lost 4 bases to trimming and J lost 1 base, with 19 bases between them. The V gene's germline CDR1 is SGHTA and CDR2 FQGNSA. This CDR3 contains 17 residues. Here the CDR3 reads CASSWGGAGVTNTEAFF. The CDR3 DNA follows: TGTGCCAGCAGCTGGGGCGGGGCAGGGGTTACGAACACTGAAGCTTTCTTT.

For this clone: Germline is not matched at one junction end, which may reflect a read error. The chain carries TRBV7-2 and TRBJ2-5; 14 nucleotides align to TRBD2. The germline CDR1 and CDR2 sequences are SGHTA and FQGNSA. The CDR3 contains 16 residues. CDR3 protein: CASSFGLAGGQGTQYF. DNA of the CDR3: TGTGCCAGCAGCTTCGGACTAGCGGGGGGCCAAGGGACCCAGTACTTC.

The V and J genes are TRBV7-9 and TRBJ2-5, with D unclear. CDR1 is SEHNR and CDR2 is FQNEAQ in the germline V gene (reference sequence). CDR3 length equals 14 residues. V was clipped by 1 base and J by 4 bases, with 10 bases between them. CDR3 sequence: CASSLVSGVETQYF. The CDR3 DNA is TGTGCCAGCAGCTTAGTATCTGGGGTAGAGACCCAGTACTTC.

V is TRBV10-3 and J is TRBJ1-1; D remains ambiguous. The germline CDR1 and CDR2 sequences are ENHRY and SYGVKD. CDR3 length: 14 amino acids. The V gene lost 0 bases and the J gene lost 1 base, with 6 bases spanning the gap. The CDR3 DNA sequence: TGTGCCATCAGTGAGTCGTTCGAGAACACTGAAGCTTTCTTT. It codes for CAISESFENTEAFF.

The CDR3 region is CASSEWGFSDTQYF. CDR3 in DNA: TGCGCCAGCAGTGAGTGGGGGTTCTCAGATACGCAGTATTTT. The rearrangement uses TRBV10-2 and TRBJ2-3; the D call may be TRBD1 or TRBD2 (5 bases each). Trimming took 1 base from V and 4 from J, leaving 9 bases between them. This CDR3 contains 14 residues. Per germline, CDR1 WSHSY and CDR2 SAAADI.

J is TRBJ2-7 and V is TRBV28; D not resolved. The ends were cut back, 8 bases at V and 0 bases at J, with 2 bases in the middle. This CDR3 has 10 amino acids. Germline V gene sequence: CDR1 MDHEN, CDR2 SYDVKM. The CDR3: CASGSYEQYF. CDR3 sequence (DNA): TGTGCCAGCGGCTCCTACGAGCAGTACTTC.

This clone was counted between two and nine times. This chain connects TRBV15 to TRBJ2-4; 9 nucleotides line up with TRBD1. The length of the CDR3 is 14 residues. Germline lookup yields CDR1 LNHNV and CDR2 YYDKDF (reference sequence). V lost 4 bases, J lost 7 bases, and 5 bases stayed unmatched. The CDR3, as DNA: TGTGCCACCAGCATAGACAGGGGGACGAACATTCAGTACTTC. Its protein product is CATSIDRGTNIQYF.

The chain links TRBV11-3 to TRBJ2-7; 8 bases line up with TRBD2. The CDR3 extends over 15 amino acids. Germline V CDR1 and CDR2: SGHNT, YENEEA. J lost 1 base, V lost 6 bases, and 8 bases had no gene match. CDR3 in amino acids: CASRPQRGRSYEQYF. The CDR3 region has the DNA TGTGCCAGCAGGCCCCAGCGGGGGAGGTCCTACGAGCAGTACTTC. Looking up the rest from reference TRBV11-3 and TRBJ2-7 gives the full variable domain: EAGVVQSPRYKIIEKKQPVAFWCNPISGHNTLYWYLQNLGQGPELLIRYENEEAVDDSQLPKDRFSAERLKGVDSTLKIQPAELGDSAVYLCASRPQRGRSYEQYFGPGTRLTVT.

The V gene is TRBV27, the J gene TRBJ2-1; D perhaps matches TRBD1 (5 bases). Per germline, CDR1 MNHEY and CDR2 SMNVEV (reference sequence). Deletions cut 3 bases from V and 5 bases from J, with 11 bases between. The CDR3 covers 14 residues. The CDR3 loop is CASSFWLGDNEQFF. For the CDR3, the DNA is TGTGCCAGCAGTTTTTGGCTAGGGGACAATGAGCAGTTCTTC.

V is TRBV7-8 and J is TRBJ2-2; a weak D match, TRBD1 (6 bases). The CDR3 contains 16 residues. The V gene's germline CDR1 is SGHVS and CDR2 FQNEAQ. Trimming took off 7 bases at V and 5 bases at J, with 20 bases between the two ends. CDR3 in amino acids: CASTKQGRASTGELFF. The CDR3 DNA follows: TGTGCCAGCACCAAACAGGGCCGGGCGTCTACCGGGGAGCTGTTTTTT.

The chain recombines TRBV18 with TRBJ2-7, with D perhaps TRBD1 or TRBD2 (6 bases each). Trimming took off 3 bases at V and 2 bases at J, with 20 bases between the two ends. CDR1 is KGHSH and CDR2 is LQKENI in the germline V gene. CDR3 length equals 17 residues. This chain's CDR3 is CASSPPGVAVSAYEQYF. DNA of the CDR3: TGTGCCAGCTCACCCCCAGGGGTAGCGGTAAGCGCCTACGAGCAGTACTTC.

The chain is built from TRBV12-5 and TRBJ2-5; D might be TRBD1 or TRBD2, each matching 5 bases. The CDR3 extends over 13 amino acids. Germline assignment: CDR1 LGHNT and CDR2 FRNRAP. The CDR3 coding sequence is TGTTCCCCACCGGGGCAACCACAAGAGACCCAGTACTTC. It yields the protein CSPPGQPQETQYF.